In this sample, the clone carrying this T cell receptor beta chain turned up a few times. Its antigen is unknown. With iRepertoire HTBI primers and Arm-PCR of CDR3 regions, TCR beta libraries were built. TCRdb independently ran MiXCR on the multiplex PCR reads; one entry per CDR3 protein. The sample records 360,000 or so distinct CDR3 sequences, 10% to 15% being singletons. Trimming cost V 2 bases and J 0 bases, with 4 bases left between them. The CDR3 loop spans 14 amino acids. Germline V gene sequence: CDR1 LGHNA, CDR2 YSLEER. This record belongs to a study of regulatory T cells in long-lasting Graves disease. Time point in this sample: newly diagnosed GD, antithyroid drugs for less than 3 months. Following extraction of RNA from PBMCs, that RNA was used to make the TCR library. General observations from the study: When disease was persistent, TRBV28, TRBJ1-2 and TRBJ2-5 were the favored segments.

The same data also contributed to another study, on T cells in Graves' hyperthyroidism and ophthalmopathy.

The rearrangement links TRBV4-3 to TRBJ2-2, with no clear D. The receptor comes from a woman aged 18-35 years with Graves disease. The sequenced sample was peripheral blood mononuclear cells (PBMCs), obtained at new diagnosis, from a patient treated with antithyroid drugs. The DNA for the CDR3 is TGCGCCAGCAGCCAAACTACGAACACCGGGGAGCTGTTTTTT. This sequence encodes CASSQTTNTGELFF.